This TCR beta chain was obtained from a study of CD8 T cells in Susac syndrome. This CDR3 is built from 10 residues. Germline CDR1 is SQVTM and CDR2 is ANQGSEA. Random hexamers were used to reverse transcribe the RNA input (roughly 0.5 to 1 ug). Each CDR3 protein gets one entry after TCRdb re-called the immunoSEQ multiplex PCR reads with MiXCR. The sample has around 230,000 distinct CDR3 sequences; 95% are singletons. As regards this clonotype: An end of the junction does not agree with germline; a read error may underlie this.

This chain connects TRBV29-1 to TRBJ1-1; D gene unclear. This receptor was obtained from a human donor with multiple sclerosis. Sequenced: CD4+ T cells from PBMCs. CDR3 amino acids: CSGKNSEAFF. The DNA of the CDR3 is TGCAGCGGAAAGAACAGTGAAGCTTTCTTT.